This TCR beta chain was obtained from a study of T cell clonality in common variable immunodeficiency. Study results and caveats: Repertoire-complication correlations in CVID were limited by patient heterogeneity.

This clone was detected ten times or more. Its antigen is not known. The read ends 3 residues shy of where the CDR3 ends; the end is completed using the germline J gene. The table came from immunoSEQ multiplex PCR; TCRdb's copy has only in-frame clones and leaves some out. In total the sample includes about 47,000 clones, none of them seen once. V lost 11 bases, J lost 6 bases, and 7 bases stayed unmatched. Germline assignment: CDR1 ENHRY and CDR2 SYGVKD. CDR3 length equals 12 residues. The clonotype originates from a person aged 18-70 years in good health. The sample consisted of peripheral blood mononuclear cells. J is TRBJ2-7 and V is TRBV10-3; 10 bases fit TRBD2. The CDR3 protein is CASSGRASEQYF. CDR3 DNA (partial): TGTGCCTCCAGCGGGAGGGCCTCCGAG.